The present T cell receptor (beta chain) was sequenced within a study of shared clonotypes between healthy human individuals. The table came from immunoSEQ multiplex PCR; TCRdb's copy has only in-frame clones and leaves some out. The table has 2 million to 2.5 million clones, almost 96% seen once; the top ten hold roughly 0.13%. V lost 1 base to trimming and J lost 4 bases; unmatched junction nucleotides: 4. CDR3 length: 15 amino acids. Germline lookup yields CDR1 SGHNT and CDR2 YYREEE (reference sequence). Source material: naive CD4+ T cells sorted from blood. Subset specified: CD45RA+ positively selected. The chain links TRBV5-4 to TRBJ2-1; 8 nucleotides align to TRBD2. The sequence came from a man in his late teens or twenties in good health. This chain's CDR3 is CASSLSGGAYNEQFF. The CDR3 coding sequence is TGTGCCAGCAGCTTGAGCGGGGGCGCTTACAATGAGCAGTTCTTC. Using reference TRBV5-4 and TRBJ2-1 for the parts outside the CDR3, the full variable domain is ETGVTQSPTHLIKTRGQQVTLRCSSQSGHNTVSWYQQALGQGPQFIFQYYREEENGRGNFPPRFSGLQFPNYSSELNVNALELDDSALYLCASSLSGGAYNEQFFGPGTRLTVL.